This is a list of T cell receptor beta chains from one sample in a study of cytomegalovirus exposure and HLA in healthy donors. TCRdb's copy holds only in-frame clones and misses some; the assay was immunoSEQ multiplex PCR. Found here are some 130,000 clones, approximately 89% of them singletons; the top ten hold 1.2%. What was sequenced was PBMCs. The receptors shown here come from a woman aged 18 to 35 in good health and CMV-seronegative. CDR3s include the opening cysteine and the closing phenylalanine or tryptophan. The order of the fields is CDR3 DNA, CDR3 protein, V gene, J gene, D gene, clone size. A D gene is named only where the DNA matches it firmly. Expanded clones are given a class, and other clones once, few, many or no size at all.

TGTGCCAGCCGCCAGGGGACCTATGGCTACACCTTC	CASRQGTYGYTF	TRBV2	TRBJ1-2	NA	NA
TGTGCCAGCAGTGACGGAGGAAGGGCTTTCTTT	CASSDGGRAFF	TRBV6-4	TRBJ1-1	NA	NA
TGTGCCAGCAGCTTCGACAGGGCCTACGAGCAGTACTTC	CASSFDRAYEQYF	TRBV13	TRBJ2-7	TRBD1	NA
TGTGCCAGCTCACCGTTGGAATCGGGGGATGGCTACACCTTC	CASSPLESGDGYTF	TRBV18	TRBJ1-2	NA	NA
TGTGCCAGCAGTGAACGGGGAGGGGATTACAATGAGCAGTTCTTC	CASSERGGDYNEQFF	TRBV6-1	TRBJ2-1	TRBD2	NA
TGTGCCAGCAGCGAACCAGGTAACTCTGGAAACACCATATATTTT	CASSEPGNSGNTIYF	TRBV9	TRBJ1-3	NA	NA
TGTGCCAGTAGTACGGGCGGGGAGCTGTTTTTT	CASSTGGELFF	TRBV19	TRBJ2-2	NA	NA
TGTGCCAGCAGTGAATTGGTCGGGACTGGCACAGATACGCAGTATTTT	CASSELVGTGTDTQYF	TRBV2	TRBJ2-3	NA	NA
TGTGCCAGCAGTTTATCGCAGAACACAGATACGCAGTATTTT	CASSLSQNTDTQYF	TRBV27	TRBJ2-3	NA	once
TGCAGCGTCGGAACTAGCGGCTCTTACAATGAGCAGTTCTTC	CSVGTSGSYNEQFF	TRBV29-1	TRBJ2-1	TRBD2	NA
TGCGCCAGCAGCCGGAGCGGGGGGCCCCTCTACAATGAGCAGTTCTTC	CASSRSGGPLYNEQFF	TRBV5-1	TRBJ2-1	TRBD2	few
TGTGCCAGTAGTATGCTAGCGGGGGTTACCGGGGAGCTGTTTTTT	CASSMLAGVTGELFF	TRBV19	TRBJ2-2	TRBD2	few
TGTGCCAGCAGCCAAGATTCAGGACTCCCGTGGTACCCTCACCCGGCAGATACGCAGTATTTT	CASSQDSGLPWYPHPADTQYF	TRBV14	TRBJ2-3	NA	NA
TGTGCCAGCAGCTCCGGGACTAGCGGACGGCGGGGCCAGTACTTC	CASSSGTSGRRGQYF	TRBV11-2	TRBJ2-5	TRBD2	NA
TGTGCCAGCAGCTTAGGAGTAGGGGGCGAGCAGTACTTC	CASSLGVGGEQYF	TRBV7-9	TRBJ2-7	NA	NA
TGTGCCAGCAGAATACAGGGTACCGGGGAGCTGTTTTTT	CASRIQGTGELFF	TRBV6-6	TRBJ2-2	NA	NA
TGTGTCAGCAGTAGGCTAGCGGGCACAGATACGCAGTATTTT	CVSSRLAGTDTQYF	TRBV11-2	TRBJ2-3	TRBD2	NA
TGCGCCAGCAGCCTACAGGGACCCCAGGGGGAGCAGTACTTC	CASSLQGPQGEQYF	TRBV5-1	TRBJ2-7	NA	NA
TGCAGCGTCGACCATCAAGGGAGGGAAGCTTTCTTT	CSVDHQGREAFF	TRBV29-1	TRBJ1-1	NA	NA
TGTGCCAGCAGTGGTTTTAAAGAGACCCAGTACTTC	CASSGFKETQYF	TRBV2	TRBJ2-5	NA	NA
TGCGCCAGCAGCCCGACAGGGGGATCGGGCATTCAGTACTTC	CASSPTGGSGIQYF	TRBV5-1	TRBJ2-4	TRBD1	NA
TGTGCCAGCAGTTATTACGACGGAGCAAATGAAAAACTGTTTTTT	CASSYYDGANEKLFF	TRBV6-5	TRBJ1-4	NA	NA
TGTGCCAGCAGCGTAGGGGGCCGACCGTCCGTGGGGGAGCTGTTTTTT	CASSVGGRPSVGELFF	TRBV9	TRBJ2-2	NA	NA
TGTGCCAGCAGTTACTTGGCGACAGGCGGGGGTGGCTACACCTTC	CASSYLATGGGGYTF	TRBV6-6	TRBJ1-2	NA	few
TGCGCCAGCAGCTTCCCTCCGGGGTGGGAAAGACAAGAGACCCAGTACTTC	CASSFPPGWERQETQYF	TRBV5-1	TRBJ2-5	NA	NA
TGTGCCAGCAGTTACTCCCCTAAAGGGACAGTCCATGGCTACACCTTC	CASSYSPKGTVHGYTF	TRBV6-5	TRBJ1-2	TRBD1	NA
TGTGCCAGCTCACCATCTGCGAAGTGGGCCGGCTACACCTTC	CASSPSAKWAGYTF	TRBV18	TRBJ1-2	NA	NA
TGTGCCAGCTCAGAGACGACAGCCTATGGCTACACCTTC	CASSETTAYGYTF	TRBV18	TRBJ1-2	NA	few
TGCGCCAGCAGCCAAGATGACTGGCGGACTGAAGCTTTCTTT	CASSQDDWRTEAFF	TRBV4-1	TRBJ1-1	NA	once
TGCGCCAGCAGCCAAGGTATCAGCGGGGCCTACGAGCAGTACTTC	CASSQGISGAYEQYF	TRBV4-1	TRBJ2-7	TRBD2	few
TGCGCCAGCAGCTTGGTTGGCGGAGAGACCCAGTACTTC	CASSLVGGETQYF	TRBV5-1	TRBJ2-5	NA	NA
TGCGCCAGCAGCACCGGGACAGACTATTACGAGCAGTACTTC	CASSTGTDYYEQYF	TRBV5-1	TRBJ2-7	TRBD1	NA
TGTGCCAGCAGCTTGGCCGGGACTATATCTGAAAAACTGTTTTTT	CASSLAGTISEKLFF	TRBV5-4	TRBJ1-4	NA	few
TGCGCCAGCACTATACGACTAGCGGGGACCGGGGAGCTGTTTTTT	CASTIRLAGTGELFF	TRBV5-1	TRBJ2-2	TRBD2	NA
TGTGCCAGCAGCCACGGGTTGGCGGTCACTGAAGCTTTCTTT	CASSHGLAVTEAFF	TRBV21-1	TRBJ1-1	NA	NA
TGTGCCAGCAGCTTAGCTTTTGGACTAGCGGGGGTCGGGAGCACGCAGTATTTT	CASSLAFGLAGVGSTQYF	TRBV7-8	TRBJ2-3	TRBD2	once
TGTGCCAGCAGCGCACAGGGACTAGCGGGGAACACAGATACGCAGTATTTT	CASSAQGLAGNTDTQYF	TRBV9	TRBJ2-3	TRBD2	NA
TGCGCCAGCAGCCAGACCCGGACAGGAAAACTCCGACGAGGTCAGCCCCAGCATTTT	CASSQTRTGKLRRGQPQHF	TRBV5-1	TRBJ1-5	TRBD1	NA
TGTGCCAGCACCATTACAGTCGGGGGGGATCAGCCCCAGCATTTT	CASTITVGGDQPQHF	TRBV7-6	TRBJ1-5	NA	NA